These 26 T cell receptor beta chains originate from one sample sequenced in a study of T-cell memory formation after mild COVID-19. Each CDR3 protein gets one entry after TCRdb re-called the 5' RACE reads with MiXCR. The repertoire holds about 140,000 distinct CDR3 sequences, approximately 14% seen once, with around an eighth in the top ten. The sequenced sample was PBMCs or a T cell subset sorted from them (not recorded which). The source of these receptors is an adult woman who had mild COVID-19 (a few samples of this study predate the infection). Cell type and time point are not known.

This chain uses TRBV19 with TRBJ2-1; D is ambiguous. V shed 1 base and J shed 5 bases, with 15 bases lying between them. The CDR3 contains 16 residues. CDR1 LNHDA and CDR2 SQIVND come from the germline V gene (reference sequence). Here the CDR3 reads CASSIVWATENNEQFF. CDR3 bases: TGTGCCAGTAGTATAGTATGGGCGACTGAGAACAATGAGCAGTTCTTC.

This clonotype was counted only a few times. The CDR3 protein is CAISPQRGEPQHF. The CDR3 region has the DNA TGTGCCATCAGCCCCCAACGAGGCGAGCCCCAGCATTTT. The J gene is TRBJ1-5, the V gene TRBV10-3; D gene uncertain. This CDR3 has 13 residues. Germline V gene data show CDR1 as ENHRY and CDR2 as SYGVKD. With 6 bases removed from V and 8 bases from J, the gap between germline ends came to 14 bases.

CDR3 bases: TGTGCCAGCAGTTACTCCTATTACGAGCAGTACTTC. It yields the protein CASSYSYYEQYF. V is TRBV6-2 or TRBV6-3 and J is TRBJ2-7, with unresolved D. CDR1 is MNHEY and CDR2 is SVGEGT in the germline V gene. The length of the CDR3 is 12 residues. V was pared by 0 bases and J by 4 bases, with 4 bases between.

This clonotype was counted only a few times. J is TRBJ2-1 and V is TRBV15; D assignment may be TRBD1 or TRBD2 (5 bases each). CDR3 length: 14 amino acids. Looked up from germline, CDR1 is LNHNV and CDR2 is YYDKDF (reference sequence). The V end was cut by 5 bases, the J end by 8 bases, with 16 bases between. The CDR3 loop is CATSSLGVRDEQFF. CDR3 in DNA: TGTGCCACCAGCTCCCTGGGGGTGAGGGATGAGCAGTTCTTC. Combining the CDR3 with reference TRBV15 and TRBJ2-1 gives the whole variable domain DAMVIQNPRYQVTQFGKPVTLSCSQTLNHNVMYWYQQKSSQAPKLLFHYYDKDFNNEADTPDNFQSRRPNTSFCFLDIRSPGLGDTAMYLCATSSLGVRDEQFFGPGTRLTVL.

This clonotype has more than one count but fewer than ten. The chain is built from TRBV12-3 or TRBV12-4 and TRBJ1-2, with 8 bases lining up with TRBD1. The CDR3 consists of 16 residues. Unmatched junction bases numbered 7, after V lost 2 bases and J lost 2 bases. In nucleotides, the CDR3 is TGTGCCAGCAGTTTATCTGCGAGACAGGGGAACTATGGCTACACCTTC. Protein sequence: CASSLSARQGNYGYTF.

This rearrangement joins TRBV10-3 to TRBJ2-3; tentatively, D is TRBD2 (5 bases). Germline V gives CDR1 ENHRY, CDR2 SYGVKD. The CDR3 covers 16 residues. V was cut by 8 bases and J by 7 bases, with 25 bases left in between. CDR3 loop: CAIGGGEMYTTHTQYF. CDR3 DNA sequence: TGTGCCATCGGTGGTGGGGAGATGTATACCACTCATACGCAGTATTTT.

This clonotype was counted ten times or more. The V call is TRBV7-2, the J call TRBJ2-1; 8 bases map to TRBD2. The CDR3 has 16 residues. CDR1 and CDR2 (germline): SGHTA, FQGNSA. V shed 1 base, J shed 0 bases, and the junction held 2 bases outside the gene matches. CDR3: CASSLVAGGSYNEQFF. The CDR3 DNA reads as TGTGCCAGCAGCTTAGTGGCGGGAGGCTCCTACAATGAGCAGTTCTTC.

The chain links TRBV7-2 to TRBJ2-7; TRBD2 agrees at 11 bases. With 4 bases clipped from V and 7 bases from J, the junction kept 15 bases outside the gene matches. Germline V gives CDR1 SGHTA, CDR2 FQGNSA. This CDR3 region has 17 residues. CDR3: CASSSLSSGLAVREQYF. Here the CDR3 DNA reads TGTGCCAGCAGCTCACTATCCTCGGGACTAGCGGTGAGGGAGCAGTACTTC.

The CDR3 region is CATSDRRTGVTDTQYF. DNA for the CDR3: TGTGCCACCAGTGACCGTAGGACAGGGGTGACAGATACGCAGTATTTT. The chain has TRBV24-1 and TRBJ2-3; 9 bases are shared with TRBD1. The V and J ends lost 4 bases and 3 bases, in that order; junction bases with no gene match: 7. Germline CDR1 is KGHDR and CDR2 is SFDVKD. The CDR3 has 16 amino acids.

This clonotype was detected a few times. The chain joins TRBV18 to TRBJ2-1; TRBD2 matches at 7 bases. This CDR3 has 16 amino acids. CDR1 KGHSH and CDR2 LQKENI come from the germline V gene. The ends lost 3 bases at V and 6 bases at J; junction bases unmatched: 11. The CDR3: CASSPTREGLGNEQFF. The CDR3 DNA follows: TGTGCCAGCTCACCCACTAGGGAGGGTCTCGGCAATGAGCAGTTCTTC.

This clonotype was observed a few times. The J gene is TRBJ2-3, the V gene TRBV29-1; D call uncertain. The CDR3 has 12 residues. V was pared by 5 bases and J by 0 bases, with 6 bases between. Germline CDR1 SQVTM, CDR2 ANQGSEA. The DNA of the CDR3 is TGCAGCGTTCTAGATAGCACAGATACGCAGTATTTT. Translating it yields CSVLDSTDTQYF.

The chain joins TRBV7-2 to TRBJ1-2; 7 bases are a match to TRBD1. CDR1 is SGHTA, CDR2 FQGNSA, per germline. The J segment lost 5 bases and the V segment lost 5 bases, leaving 14 bases of the junction unmatched. CDR3 length: 16 amino acids. The CDR3 sequence: CASSPRDSSPLYGYTF. The CDR3 DNA reads TGTGCCAGCAGCCCCCGGGACAGTTCCCCGTTGTATGGCTACACCTTC.

A few counts support this clonotype. In DNA, the CDR3 is TGTGCCAGCAGCTTGTACGATGAAGCTTTCTTT. This encodes CASSLYDEAFF. This sequence joins TRBV5-6 and TRBJ1-1, with D uncertain. V shed 1 base and J shed 7 bases, with 5 bases lying between them. The CDR3 length is 11 residues. Germline values: CDR1 SGHDT, CDR2 YYEEEE. Looking up the rest from reference TRBV5-6 and TRBJ1-1 gives the full variable domain: DAGVTQSPTHLIKTRGQQVTLRCSPKSGHDTVSWYQQALGQGPQFIFQYYEEEERQRGNFPDRFSGHQFPNYSSELNVNALLLGDSALYLCASSLYDEAFFGQGTRLTVV.

The gene calls are TRBV10-3 and TRBJ1-5; 8 positions agree with TRBD1. CDR1 is ENHRY, CDR2 SYGVKD, per germline. The CDR3 sequence is 15 residues long. With 2 bases clipped from V and 6 bases from J, the junction kept 6 bases outside the gene matches. The CDR3 sequence: CAISEVETGVQPQHF. The DNA for the CDR3 is TGTGCCATCAGTGAGGTAGAGACAGGGGTTCAGCCCCAGCATTTT.

The V and J genes are TRBV24-1 and TRBJ2-2; D may be TRBD2 (5 bases). Trimming stripped 9 bases from V and 4 bases from J, with 8 bases between. Germline CDR1 and CDR2: KGHDR and SFDVKD. This CDR3 region has 12 residues. The CDR3 nucleotides are TGTGCCACCCGGGAAAGCACCGGGGAGCTGTTTTTT. This sequence encodes CATRESTGELFF.

The chain couples TRBV12-3 or TRBV12-4 to TRBJ2-3, with 9 bases fitting TRBD2. Trimming at V came to 4 bases and at J to 9 bases, leaving 23 bases not matched to a gene. The CDR3 runs 19 residues. CDR3 sequence: CASSSPGRVASGDGWTQYF. CDR3 in DNA: TGTGCCAGCAGTTCCCCCGGTAGGGTCGCTAGCGGGGACGGGTGGACGCAGTATTTT.

This chain uses TRBV7-6 with TRBJ2-1; tentatively, D is TRBD1 (5 bases). The ends were cut back, 5 bases at V and 2 bases at J, with 13 bases in the middle. The germline gives CDR1 SGHVS, CDR2 FNYEAQ. CDR3 length: 15 amino acids. In DNA form, the CDR3 reads TGTGCCAGCAGCCCCCGTTGGGGCACCTACAATGAGCAGTTCTTC. This gives the protein CASSPRWGTYNEQFF.

The sample holds many counts of this clonotype. The V call is TRBV12-3 or TRBV12-4, the J call TRBJ1-1; no definite D call. CDR3 size: 12 residues. The germline V and J ends were trimmed by 6 bases and 1 base, with 6 bases remaining between them. In DNA form, the CDR3 reads TGTGCCAGCAGCTTTCAGAACACTGAAGCTTTCTTT. This translates into CASSFQNTEAFF.

This clonotype came up a few times. The chain employs TRBV12-3 or TRBV12-4 and TRBJ2-1, with D perhaps TRBD2 (6 bases). This CDR3 comprises 12 residues. The germline V and J ends were trimmed by 2 bases and 14 bases, with 13 bases remaining between them. CDR3 bases: TGTGCCAGCAGTTTATGGCGAAGGGAGGAGTTCTTC. Amino acids: CASSLWRREEFF.

The chain links TRBV12-3 or TRBV12-4 to TRBJ1-5; TRBD1 agrees at 7 bases. V was pared by 6 bases and J by 2 bases, with 7 bases of the junction left unmatched. There are 15 residues in the CDR3. The DNA of the CDR3 is TGTGCCAGCAGGATGCCCGGGACAGGCAATCAGCCCCAGCATTTT. It encodes CASRMPGTGNQPQHF.

V is TRBV5-6 and J is TRBJ2-3; D is perhaps TRBD1 (5 bases). The germline gives CDR1 SGHDT, CDR2 YYEEEE. Trimming took 1 base from V and 3 from J, leaving 12 bases between them. This CDR3 spans 15 amino acids. The CDR3 sequence is CASSLLWAGTDTQYF. In DNA form, the CDR3 reads TGTGCCAGCAGCTTGTTATGGGCAGGGACAGATACGCAGTATTTT.

Only a few counts were recorded for this clonotype. The DNA for the CDR3 is TGTGCCAGCTCCCCGGAGAGTCGGGGCTGGAATACTGAAGCTTTCTTT. As protein: CASSPESRGWNTEAFF. The J gene is TRBJ1-1, the V gene TRBV18, with TRBD1 as a possible D gene (5 bases). V was clipped by 6 bases and J by 5 bases, with 22 bases between them. CDR1 is KGHSH and CDR2 is LQKENI in the germline V gene. This CDR3 has 16 residues.

V and J are TRBV19 and TRBJ2-3; D is uncertain. The V end was cut by 4 bases, the J end by 6 bases, with 14 bases between. Germline assignment: CDR1 LNHDA and CDR2 SQIVND (reference sequence). The CDR3 has 14 residues. Here the CDR3 reads CASSTRPGADTQYF. The CDR3 DNA follows: TGTGCCAGTAGTACCCGCCCTGGAGCGGATACGCAGTATTTT.

This clonotype was observed once. V gene TRBV24-1 combines with J gene TRBJ2-1; D gene ambiguous. Germline values: CDR1 KGHDR, CDR2 SFDVKD. V dropped 5 bases and J dropped 6 bases, with 10 bases sitting between them. The length of the CDR3 is 13 residues. The DNA for the CDR3 is TGTGCCACCAGTGGCCCGGGTCTCAATGAGCAGTTCTTC. Protein sequence: CATSGPGLNEQFF.

This clonotype was seen only once. CDR3 in amino acids: CASSAGLISYNEQFF. For the CDR3, the DNA is TGCGCCAGCAGCGCGGGACTCATCTCCTACAATGAGCAGTTCTTC. The chain carries TRBV5-1 and TRBJ2-1; D may be TRBD2 (6 bases). This CDR3 has 15 residues. Germline values: CDR1 SGHRS, CDR2 YFSETQ. V gave up 4 bases and J gave up 0 bases, with 11 bases separating them.

This clonotype was observed a handful of times. V gene TRBV6-4 combines with J gene TRBJ2-3, with 9 nucleotides matching TRBD2. CDR3 length: 15 residues. V dropped 4 bases and J dropped 5; count of bases not matched to a gene: 7. Per germline, CDR1 MRHNA and CDR2 SNTAGT. This CDR3 reads CASSARTSEKDTQYF. The DNA for the CDR3 is TGTGCCAGCAGTGCCCGGACTAGCGAGAAAGATACGCAGTATTTT.